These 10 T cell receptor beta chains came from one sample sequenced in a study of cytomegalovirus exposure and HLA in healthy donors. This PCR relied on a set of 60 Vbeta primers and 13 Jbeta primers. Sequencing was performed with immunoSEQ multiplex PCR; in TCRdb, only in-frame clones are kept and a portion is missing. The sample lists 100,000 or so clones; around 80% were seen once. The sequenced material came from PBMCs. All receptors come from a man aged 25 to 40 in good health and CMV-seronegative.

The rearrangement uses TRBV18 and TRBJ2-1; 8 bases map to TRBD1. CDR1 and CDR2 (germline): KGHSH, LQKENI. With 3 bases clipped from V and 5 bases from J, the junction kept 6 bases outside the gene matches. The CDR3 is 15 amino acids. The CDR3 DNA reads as TGTGCCAGCTCACCGGGGCAGGGGGCCCACAATGAGCAGTTCTTC. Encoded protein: CASSPGQGAHNEQFF.

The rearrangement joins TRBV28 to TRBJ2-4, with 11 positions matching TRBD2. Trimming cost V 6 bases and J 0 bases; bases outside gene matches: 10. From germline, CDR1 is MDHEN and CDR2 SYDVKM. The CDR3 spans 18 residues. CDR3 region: CASRAPGTSGLAKNIQYF. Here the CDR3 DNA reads TGTGCCAGCAGGGCCCCCGGGACTAGCGGCTTAGCCAAAAACATTCAGTACTTC.

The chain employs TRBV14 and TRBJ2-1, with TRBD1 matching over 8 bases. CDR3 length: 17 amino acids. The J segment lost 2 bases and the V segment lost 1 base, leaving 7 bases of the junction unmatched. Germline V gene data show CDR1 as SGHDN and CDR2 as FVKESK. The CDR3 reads CASSQVRGPRTYNEQFF. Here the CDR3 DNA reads TGTGCCAGCAGCCAAGTCAGGGGGCCAAGGACCTACAATGAGCAGTTCTTC.

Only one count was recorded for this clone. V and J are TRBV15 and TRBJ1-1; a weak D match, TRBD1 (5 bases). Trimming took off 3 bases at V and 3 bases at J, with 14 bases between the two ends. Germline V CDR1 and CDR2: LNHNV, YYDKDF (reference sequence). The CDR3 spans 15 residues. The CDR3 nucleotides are TGTGCCACCAGCAGGTTGGGGGGGTCAGACACTGAAGCTTTCTTT. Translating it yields CATSRLGGSDTEAFF.

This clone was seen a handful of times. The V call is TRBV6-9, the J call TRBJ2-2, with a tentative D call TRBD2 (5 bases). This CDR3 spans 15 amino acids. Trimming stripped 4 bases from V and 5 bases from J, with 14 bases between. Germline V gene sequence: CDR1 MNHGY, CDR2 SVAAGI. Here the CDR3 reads CASSSGLLRTGELFF. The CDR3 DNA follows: TGTGCCAGCAGTTCCGGACTTCTCCGGACCGGGGAGCTGTTTTTT.

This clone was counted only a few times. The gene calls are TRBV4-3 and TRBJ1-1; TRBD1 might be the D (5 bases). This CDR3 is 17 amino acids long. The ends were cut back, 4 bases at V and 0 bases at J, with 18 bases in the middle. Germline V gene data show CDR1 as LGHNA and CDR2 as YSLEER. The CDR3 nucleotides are TGCGCCAGCAGCCTTTTCGGCGGGGGACTCTTGAACACTGAAGCTTTCTTT. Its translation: CASSLFGGGLLNTEAFF.

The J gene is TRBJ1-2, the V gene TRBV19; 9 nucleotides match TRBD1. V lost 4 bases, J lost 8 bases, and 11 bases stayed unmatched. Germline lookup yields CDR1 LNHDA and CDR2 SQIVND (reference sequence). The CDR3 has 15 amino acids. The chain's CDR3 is CASSNARDRVAGYTF. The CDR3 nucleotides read TGTGCCAGTAGTAACGCCAGGGACAGGGTAGCCGGCTACACCTTC. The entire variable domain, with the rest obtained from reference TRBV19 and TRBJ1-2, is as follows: DGGITQSPKYLFRKEGQNVTLSCEQNLNHDAMYWYRQDPGQGLRLIYYSQIVNDFQKGDIAEGYSVSREKKESFPLTVTSAQKNPTAFYLCASSNARDRVAGYTFGSGTRLTVV.

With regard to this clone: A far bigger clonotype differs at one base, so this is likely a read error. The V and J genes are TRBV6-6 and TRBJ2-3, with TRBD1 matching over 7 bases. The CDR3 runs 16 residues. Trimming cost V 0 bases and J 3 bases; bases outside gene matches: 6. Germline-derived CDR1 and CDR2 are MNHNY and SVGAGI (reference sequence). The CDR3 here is CASSYSSGGMTDTQYF. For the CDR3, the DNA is TGTGCCAGCAGTTACTCCTCAGGGGGAATGACAGATACGCAGTATTTT.

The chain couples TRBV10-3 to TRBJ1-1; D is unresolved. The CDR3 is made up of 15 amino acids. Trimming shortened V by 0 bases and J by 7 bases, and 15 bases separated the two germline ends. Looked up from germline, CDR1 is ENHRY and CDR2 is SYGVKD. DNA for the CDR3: TGTGCCATCAGTGAGTCGAGAATCATAACTTTTGAAGCTTTCTTT. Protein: CAISESRIITFEAFF.

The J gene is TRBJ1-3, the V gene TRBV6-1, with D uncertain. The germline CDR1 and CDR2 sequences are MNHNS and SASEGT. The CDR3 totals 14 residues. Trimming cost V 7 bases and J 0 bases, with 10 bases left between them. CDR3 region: CASTFAGSGNTIYF. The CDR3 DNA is TGTGCCAGCACGTTCGCGGGCTCTGGAAACACCATATATTTT.